The 6 T cell receptor beta chains in this list originate from one sample, sequenced in a study of blood T cell repertoires in COVID-19. Assay used: immunoSEQ multiplex PCR; TCRdb lists only in-frame clones, some missing. In the table there are a few hundred thousand clones, approximately 83% of which are singletons. The sequencing input was peripheral blood. The receptor set was obtained from a woman aged 50 to 60 with acute or convalescent COVID-19.

The rearrangement links TRBV2 to TRBJ1-5; 9 positions agree with TRBD1. Looked up from germline, CDR1 is SNHLY and CDR2 is FYNNEI. The J segment lost 2 bases and the V segment lost 8 bases, leaving 13 bases of the junction unmatched. This CDR3 spans 17 amino acids. The CDR3 DNA is TGTGCCAGCTCGAGGGCGACACAGGGGGCCCGCAATCAGCCCCAGCATTTT. It is translated as CASSRATQGARNQPQHF. Based on the CDR3 plus reference TRBV2 and TRBJ1-5, the full variable domain is EPEVTQTPSHQVTQMGQEVILRCVPISNHLYFYWYRQILGQKVEFLVSFYNNEISEKSEIFDDQFSVERPDGSNFTLKIRSTKLEDSAMYFCASSRATQGARNQPQHFGDGTRLSIL.

The chain has TRBV10-3 and TRBJ1-3; 7 nucleotides align to TRBD1. Unmatched junction bases numbered 9, after V lost 6 bases and J lost 1 base. This CDR3 region has 16 residues. Germline-derived CDR1 and CDR2 are ENHRY and SYGVKD. CDR3: CAISQPPGGSGNTIYF. The CDR3, as DNA: TGTGCCATCAGCCAACCCCCAGGGGGGTCTGGAAACACCATATATTTT.

The J gene is TRBJ2-5, the V gene TRBV11-2; TRBD2 matches at 11 bases. The germline gives CDR1 SGHAT, CDR2 FQNNGV. This CDR3 comprises 15 residues. After removal of 5 bases from V and 3 bases from J, the junction contained 5 bases not matched to a gene. The DNA for the CDR3 is TGTGCCAGCAGCCGGACTAGCGGGCAAGAAGAGACCCAGTACTTC. Amino acids: CASSRTSGQEETQYF.

The chain recombines TRBV19 with TRBJ2-1, with 8 bases aligning to TRBD2. Germline assignment: CDR1 LNHDA and CDR2 SQIVND (reference sequence). The V gene end was trimmed by 9 bases and the J gene end by 7 bases; junction bases not matched to a gene: 5. The CDR3 runs 12 residues. CDR3 DNA sequence: TGTGCCAGCAGGACTAGCCGGAATGAGCAGTTCTTC. Its protein is CASRTSRNEQFF.

V and J are TRBV5-6 and TRBJ2-1; 11 nucleotides align to TRBD2. The CDR3 runs 17 residues. Losses at the gene ends were 4 bases for V and 2 bases for J; bases not matched to a gene: 8. The germline CDR1 and CDR2 sequences are SGHDT and YYEEEE. Here the CDR3 reads CASSEYSGRAAYNEQFF. The CDR3 DNA sequence: TGTGCCAGCAGCGAATATAGCGGGAGGGCCGCCTACAATGAGCAGTTCTTC. Supplemented by reference TRBV5-6 and TRBJ2-1, the full variable domain reads DAGVTQSPTHLIKTRGQQVTLRCSPKSGHDTVSWYQQALGQGPQFIFQYYEEEERQRGNFPDRFSGHQFPNYSSELNVNALLLGDSALYLCASSEYSGRAAYNEQFFGPGTRLTVL.

The chain combines TRBV12-3 or TRBV12-4 with TRBJ1-1; TRBD1 aligns across 7 bases. The V and J ends lost 6 bases and 1 base, in that order; junction bases with no gene match: 2. The CDR3 extends over 13 amino acids. The DNA of the CDR3 is TGTGCCAGCAGCCGGACAGGGAACACTGAAGCTTTCTTT. Translating it yields CASSRTGNTEAFF.